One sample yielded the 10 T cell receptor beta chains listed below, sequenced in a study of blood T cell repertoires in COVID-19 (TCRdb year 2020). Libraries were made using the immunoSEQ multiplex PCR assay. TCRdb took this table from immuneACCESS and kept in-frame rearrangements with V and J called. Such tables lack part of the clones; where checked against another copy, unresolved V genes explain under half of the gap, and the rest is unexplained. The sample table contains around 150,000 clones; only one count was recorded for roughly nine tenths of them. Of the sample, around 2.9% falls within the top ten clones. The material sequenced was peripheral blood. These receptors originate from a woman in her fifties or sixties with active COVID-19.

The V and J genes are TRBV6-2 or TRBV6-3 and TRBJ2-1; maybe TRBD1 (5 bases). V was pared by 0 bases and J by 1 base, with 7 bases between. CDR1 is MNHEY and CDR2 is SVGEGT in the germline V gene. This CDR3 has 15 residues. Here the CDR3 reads CASSYSKGSYNEQFF. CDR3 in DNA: TGTGCCAGCAGTTACTCGAAGGGGTCCTACAATGAGCAGTTCTTC.

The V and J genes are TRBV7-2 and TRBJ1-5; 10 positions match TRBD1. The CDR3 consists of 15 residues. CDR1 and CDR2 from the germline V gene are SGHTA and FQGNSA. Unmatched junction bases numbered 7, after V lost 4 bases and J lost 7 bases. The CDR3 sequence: CASSWGQGRSQPQHF. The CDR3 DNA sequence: TGTGCCAGCAGCTGGGGACAGGGGCGATCGCAGCCCCAGCATTTT. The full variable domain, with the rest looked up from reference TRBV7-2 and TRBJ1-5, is GAGVSQSPSNKVTEKGKDVELRCDPISGHTALYWYRQSLGQGLEFLIYFQGNSAPDKSGLPSDRFSAERTGGSVSTLTIQRTQQEDSAVYLCASSWGQGRSQPQHFGDGTRLSIL.

The CDR3 DNA follows: TGTGCCAGCAGTGCGCCGGGACAGGGGAACTATGGCTACACCTTC. Translated: CASSAPGQGNYGYTF. V gene TRBV28 combines with J gene TRBJ1-2; TRBD1 aligns across 10 bases. Germline CDR1 reads MDHEN; CDR2 reads SYDVKM. J lost 2 bases, V lost 5 bases, and 5 bases had no gene match. The CDR3 is 15 amino acids.

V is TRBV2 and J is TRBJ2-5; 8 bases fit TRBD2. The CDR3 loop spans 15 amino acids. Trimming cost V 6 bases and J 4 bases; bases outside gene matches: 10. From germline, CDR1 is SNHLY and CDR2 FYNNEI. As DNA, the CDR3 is TGTGCCAGCAGGGAACAAGGGACTAGGAGAGAGACCCAGTACTTC. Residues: CASREQGTRRETQYF.

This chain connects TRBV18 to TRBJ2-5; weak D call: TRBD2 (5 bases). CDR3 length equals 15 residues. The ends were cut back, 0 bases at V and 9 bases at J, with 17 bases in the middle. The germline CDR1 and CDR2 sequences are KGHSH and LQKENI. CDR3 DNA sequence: TGTGCCAGCTCACCACCAGGACTCCCCATTGTGGCCCAGTACTTC. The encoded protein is CASSPPGLPIVAQYF.

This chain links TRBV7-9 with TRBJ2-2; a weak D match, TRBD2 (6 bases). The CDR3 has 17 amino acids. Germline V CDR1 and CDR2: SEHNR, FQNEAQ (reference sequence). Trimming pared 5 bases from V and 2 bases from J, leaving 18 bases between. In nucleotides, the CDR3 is TGTGCCAGCAGCGAAAGGCCGGGGCGGGATAACACCGGGGAGCTGTTTTTT. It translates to CASSERPGRDNTGELFF. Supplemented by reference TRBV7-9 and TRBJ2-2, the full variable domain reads DTGVSQNPRHKITKRGQNVTFRCDPISEHNRLYWYRQTLGQGPEFLTYFQNEAQLEKSRLLSDRFSAERPKGSFSTLEIQRTEQGDSAMYLCASSERPGRDNTGELFFGEGSRLTVL.

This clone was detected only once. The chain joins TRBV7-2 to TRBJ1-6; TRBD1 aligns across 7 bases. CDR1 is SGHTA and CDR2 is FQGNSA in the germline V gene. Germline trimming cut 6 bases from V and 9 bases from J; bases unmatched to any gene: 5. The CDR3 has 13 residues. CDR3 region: CASSPGGSSPLHF. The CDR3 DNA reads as TGTGCCAGCAGTCCAGGGGGGAGTTCACCCCTCCACTTT.

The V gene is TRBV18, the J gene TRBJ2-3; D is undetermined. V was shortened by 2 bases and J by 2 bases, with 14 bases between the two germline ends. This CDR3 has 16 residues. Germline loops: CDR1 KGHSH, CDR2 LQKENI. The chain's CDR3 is CASSPMFQANTDTQYF. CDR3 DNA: TGTGCCAGCTCACCAATGTTCCAAGCCAACACAGATACGCAGTATTTT.

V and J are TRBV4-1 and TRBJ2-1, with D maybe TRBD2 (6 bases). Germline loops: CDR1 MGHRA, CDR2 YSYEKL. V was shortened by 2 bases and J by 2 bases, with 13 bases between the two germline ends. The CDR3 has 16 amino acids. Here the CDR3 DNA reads TGCGCCAGCAGCCAACCCGGGAGAACAACCTACAATGAGCAGTTCTTC. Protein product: CASSQPGRTTYNEQFF.

The CDR3 loop is CASSSDPGQPTYNSPLHF. The CDR3 DNA reads TGTGCCAGCAGCTCAGATCCCGGACAGCCAACCTATAATTCACCCCTCCACTTT. The rearrangement joins TRBV7-8 to TRBJ1-6, with D perhaps TRBD1 (6 bases). This CDR3 spans 18 amino acids. Germline V gene sequence: CDR1 SGHVS, CDR2 FQNEAQ. Deletions cut 4 bases from V and 2 bases from J, with 18 bases between.